The sequence of this TCR beta chain was determined in a study of blood T cell repertoires in COVID-19. About the study: Donors in the United States, Italy and Spain gave samples during acute or convalescent COVID-19. Nucleic acid was either cDNA or gDNA, and it came from T cells, B-cell-depleted T cells, or PBMCs.

As originally analysed: For nucleated cells, counts were estimated from reference gene primer amplification. Some clones are missing from TCRdb's copy, which holds only in-frame ones; the method was immunoSEQ multiplex PCR. That table furnishes V, J and clone size, whereas the DNA furnished D and trimming. The sample holds roughly 60,000 clones; around 90% are singletons and the top ten take 9.5% to 13%. The CDR3 loop spans 15 amino acids. Trimming removed 3 bases at V and 9 bases at J, with 18 bases between. In germline, CDR1 is SGHNT, CDR2 YENEEA. This sequence joins TRBV11-3 and TRBJ2-1; a weak D match, TRBD2 (6 bases). Specimen: peripheral blood. The receptor was derived from a human donor with acute or convalescent COVID-19. The donor label of this sample is uncertain. In DNA, the CDR3 is TGTGCCAGCAGCTTTCTTCGGGAGTTCAATCCTGAGCAGTTCTTC. This gives the protein CASSFLREFNPEQFF. The entire variable domain, with the rest obtained from reference TRBV11-3 and TRBJ2-1, is as follows: EAGVVQSPRYKIIEKKQPVAFWCNPISGHNTLYWYLQNLGQGPELLIRYENEEAVDDSQLPKDRFSAERLKGVDSTLKIQPAELGDSAVYLCASSFLREFNPEQFFGPGTRLTVL.